The present entry profiles one T cell receptor (beta chain) with its context. Antigen specificity is unknown. This entry is derived from a study of chemoradiotherapy in HPV16-positive cancers. Study-level findings and limits: Only a couple of HPV16-positive patients supplied the functional HPV-specificity definition. Non-HPV-specific T cells did not expand in tumors during treatment, whereas candidate HPV-specific clones and E7-related motifs did. In HPV16-positive patients, HPV-responsive T-cell expansion tracked better recurrence-free survival.

V lost 0 bases and J 1 base, leaving 7 bases between the germline ends. This CDR3 is 15 amino acids long. Germline loops: CDR1 SGHTA, CDR2 FQGTGA. Here immunoSEQ multiplex PCR was the method, and the copy in TCRdb shows in-frame clones only, minus some. In the table there are 9,200 or so clones, about 75% of which are singletons. The sequence was obtained from a human donor with HPV-associated anogenital cancer. The sequences come from tumor tissue, collected from a patient who underwent chemoradiotherapy. The chain carries TRBV7-3 and TRBJ1-3; D is perhaps TRBD1 (6 bases). The CDR3 spells CASSLTGGSGNTIYF. The CDR3, as DNA: TGTGCCAGCAGCTTAACAGGGGGGTCTGGAAACACCATATATTTT.